The next 20 T cell receptor beta chains were all read from a single sample in a study of PD-L1 blockade in urothelial cancer (dated by TCRdb to 2016 to 2017). The library was obtained by the immunoSEQ multiplex PCR assay. Sourced from immuneACCESS, this table was stored by TCRdb with only in-frame sequences that have V and J called. A share of the clones is absent; for the studies checked, an unresolved V gene accounts for under half, and the remainder has no known explanation. The sample has approximately 110,000 clones on record, approximately 85% of them singletons. About 2.4% of the sample goes to the ten largest clones. The material sequenced was PBMCs, taken around atezolizumab (anti-PD-L1) treatment. These receptors originate from a man aged 45 to 65 with urothelial cancer.

The chain is built from TRBV5-5 and TRBJ1-4; no definite D call. CDR1 is SGHKS and CDR2 is YYEKEE in the germline V gene (reference sequence). This CDR3 has 16 residues. V lost 0 bases and J lost 0, with 9 bases in between. DNA for the CDR3: TGTGCCAGCAGCTTGGCCGTGGCATCAACTAATGAAAAACTGTTTTTT. Its translation: CASSLAVASTNEKLFF.

The chain couples TRBV11-2 to TRBJ1-1; D perhaps matches TRBD1 (6 bases). The germline V gene has CDR1 SGHAT and CDR2 FQNNGV. The CDR3 sequence is 16 residues long. The V and J ends lost 4 bases and 11 bases respectively, with 26 bases between them. This CDR3 reads CASSSIGPTQGRAAFF. The CDR3 coding sequence is TGTGCCAGCAGCTCGATCGGGCCCACACAGGGACGGGCTGCTTTCTTT.

A few counts support this clone. The V and J genes are TRBV5-1 and TRBJ1-1; D call uncertain. Germline V gene data show CDR1 as SGHRS and CDR2 as YFSETQ. V was trimmed by 4 bases and J by 6 bases, leaving 13 bases between them. This CDR3 contains 13 residues. CDR3 DNA: TGCGCCAGCAGCCCCGCAGGCCACCCTGAAGCTTTCTTT. Amino acid sequence: CASSPAGHPEAFF.

J is TRBJ2-5 and V is TRBV30, with 8 bases aligning to TRBD2. CDR3 size: 15 residues. Germline V gene data show CDR1 as GTSNPN and CDR2 as SVGIG (reference sequence). V was clipped by 1 base and J by 2 bases; unmatched bases: 6. The CDR3 loop reads CAWSAGLDTQETQYF. In DNA, the CDR3 is TGTGCCTGGAGTGCGGGACTAGACACACAAGAGACCCAGTACTTC.

This chain connects TRBV30 to TRBJ1-2; D is perhaps TRBD1 (5 bases). Trimming removed 2 bases from V and 6 bases from J, with 13 bases in between. This CDR3 has 13 amino acids. Germline-derived CDR1 and CDR2 are GTSNPN and SVGIG (reference sequence). The CDR3, as DNA: TGTGCCTGGAGTCCCCCCAGGGCCAATGGCTACACCTTC. Encoded protein: CAWSPPRANGYTF.

V usage is TRBV15 and J usage is TRBJ2-3, with 11 nucleotides matching TRBD1. Germline CDR1 LNHNV, CDR2 YYDKDF (reference sequence). CDR3 size: 15 residues. J lost 4 bases, V lost 1 base, and 1 base had no gene match. CDR3 DNA: TGTGCCACCAGCAGAGGGGGACAGGGGGCAGATACGCAGTATTTT. Amino acids: CATSRGGQGADTQYF.

This rearrangement joins TRBV27 to TRBJ1-6; no reliable D call. The CDR3 is 16 amino acids. The germline gives CDR1 MNHEY, CDR2 SMNVEV (reference sequence). V was pared by 2 bases and J by 10 bases, with 18 bases between. CDR3 nucleotides: TGTGCCAGCAGTTTAAAAGGTACAGTGATCGGATCACCCCTCCACTTT. Residues: CASSLKGTVIGSPLHF.

This clone came up once. The V and J genes are TRBV29-1 and TRBJ1-1, with D perhaps matching TRBD1 (5 bases). The CDR3 is 12 residues long. V was pared by 6 bases and J by 2 bases, with 10 bases between. Germline CDR1 SQVTM, CDR2 ANQGSEA. The CDR3 DNA reads as TGCAGCGTACAGGACCCCAACACTGAAGCTTTCTTT. This encodes CSVQDPNTEAFF.

This sequence joins TRBV9 and TRBJ2-5; 10 bases agree with TRBD2. Germline CDR1 SGDLS, CDR2 YYNGEE. The CDR3 runs 15 residues. J lost 3 bases, V lost 4 bases, and 6 bases had no gene match. The CDR3 region is CASSPSGTSEETQYF. The CDR3 bases are TGTGCCAGCAGCCCCAGCGGGACTAGCGAAGAGACCCAGTACTTC.

This clone was counted a single time. The chain recombines TRBV23-1 with TRBJ2-7; 10 nucleotides line up with TRBD2. TRBV23-1 is noted as an ORF with a role that remains uncertain. This CDR3 has 15 amino acids. V shed 7 bases and J 7 bases; nucleotides not matched to a gene: 13. This CDR3 is CASTTKREGEREQYF. CDR3 DNA: TGCGCCAGCACCACAAAGCGGGAGGGGGAGAGGGAGCAGTACTTC.

The rearrangement links TRBV10-3 to TRBJ2-3; 7 bases line up with TRBD1. CDR3 length equals 13 residues. The V and J ends lost 0 bases and 6 bases, in that order; junction bases with no gene match: 0. In germline, CDR1 is ENHRY, CDR2 SYGVKD. The CDR3 nucleotides are TGTGCCATCAGTGAGTCGACAGGGGATACGCAGTATTTT. This gives the protein CAISESTGDTQYF.

This chain links TRBV15 with TRBJ1-6, with D hard to call. Trimming removed 0 bases at V and 7 bases at J, with 13 bases between. Germline V gene data show CDR1 as LNHNV and CDR2 as YYDKDF (reference sequence). The CDR3 totals 16 residues. CDR3 DNA: TGTGCCACCAGCAGAGATCACGGGAATGGAAATTCACCCCTCCACTTT. It translates to CATSRDHGNGNSPLHF.

The chain recombines TRBV4-2 with TRBJ2-5; D is possibly TRBD1 (6 bases). Germline assignment: CDR1 LGHNA and CDR2 YNFKEQ. With 5 bases removed from V and 5 bases from J, the gap between germline ends came to 15 bases. The CDR3 is 14 amino acids. The CDR3 region has the DNA TGTGCCAGCAGCGACGACAGGTCTGCGGAGACCCAGTACTTC. This gives the protein CASSDDRSAETQYF.

Here the CDR3 reads CASSSPGFRNEKLFF. CDR3 coding DNA: TGTGCCAGCAGTTCCCCAGGGTTCCGAAATGAAAAACTGTTTTTT. The chain has TRBV28 and TRBJ1-4, with a tentative D call TRBD1 (5 bases). This CDR3 contains 15 residues. CDR1 and CDR2 from the germline V gene are MDHEN and SYDVKM. The V end was cut by 4 bases, the J end by 5 bases, with 14 bases between. Full variable domain (rest looked up from reference TRBV28 and TRBJ1-4): DVKVTQSSRYLVKRTGEKVFLECVQDMDHENMFWYRQDPGLGLRLIYFSYDVKMKEKGDIPEGYSVSREKKERFSLILESASTNQTSMYLCASSSPGFRNEKLFFGSGTQLSVL.

The CDR3 bases are TGTGCCAGCAGTGCCGGACAGGGGGCTGAAGCTTTCTTT. Its translation: CASSAGQGAEAFF. This chain uses TRBV27 with TRBJ1-1; 10 positions agree with TRBD1. Germline CDR1 reads MNHEY; CDR2 reads SMNVEV (reference sequence). Trimming at V came to 5 bases and at J to 6 bases, leaving 3 bases not matched to a gene. The CDR3 totals 13 residues.

The chain is built from TRBV27 and TRBJ1-2; D is unresolved. CDR3 length: 13 residues. V lost 2 bases to trimming and J lost 2 bases, with 6 bases between them. Per the germline V gene, CDR1 is MNHEY and CDR2 is SMNVEV (reference sequence). CDR3 nucleotide sequence: TGTGCCAGCAGTTTAGGCTTAAACTATGGCTACACCTTC. It codes for CASSLGLNYGYTF.

The chain links TRBV5-1 to TRBJ2-7, with 8 bases matching TRBD1. This CDR3 spans 15 amino acids. J lost 2 bases, V lost 4 bases, and 8 bases had no gene match. Germline V gene lookup returns CDR1 SGHRS and CDR2 YFSETQ. Here the CDR3 DNA reads TGCGCCAGCAGCACCTCCGGGACAGGTACCTACGAGCAGTACTTC. Its protein is CASSTSGTGTYEQYF.

The DNA for the CDR3 is TGTGCCAGCTCACCACCGGGGCGTAAAGAAGCTTTCTTT. Amino acids: CASSPPGRKEAFF. The chain employs TRBV18 and TRBJ1-1, with D perhaps matching TRBD1 (5 bases). Trimming took off 0 bases at V and 8 bases at J, with 10 bases between the two ends. This CDR3 is 13 amino acids long. Per germline, CDR1 KGHSH and CDR2 LQKENI.

This clone was recorded only once. The V gene is TRBV5-4, the J gene TRBJ2-5, with 7 bases identical to TRBD1. With 3 bases clipped from V and 6 bases from J, the junction kept 11 bases outside the gene matches. This CDR3 spans 15 amino acids. Looked up from germline, CDR1 is SGHNT and CDR2 is YYREEE (reference sequence). The chain's CDR3 is CASSSISDREQTQYF. In nucleotides, the CDR3 is TGTGCCAGCAGCTCCATTAGCGACAGGGAACAGACCCAGTACTTC.

The chain has TRBV12-5 and TRBJ2-3; D is unresolved. The CDR3 contains 13 residues. Germline V gives CDR1 LGHNT, CDR2 FRNRAP. Trimming removed 1 base from V and 4 bases from J, with 6 bases in between. CDR3 amino acids: CASGLGLADTQYF. CDR3 bases: TGTGCTAGTGGTTTGGGGCTGGCAGATACGCAGTATTTT.